The TCR beta chain under discussion was sequenced for a study of cytomegalovirus exposure and HLA in healthy donors. About the study: Of 300 to 500 genotyped donors, about 80% grouped in the Caucasian-associated ancestry cluster.

As concerns this clone: The junction does not match germline at one end; this may be a read error.

Researchers ran the PCR with 60 Vbeta and 13 Jbeta primers. Profiling relied on immunoSEQ multiplex PCR, and the TCRdb table lists in-frame clones only, not all of them. This table has some 150,000 clones, almost 80% appearing once. The CDR3 length is 15 residues. Germline values: CDR1 SEHNR, CDR2 FQNEAQ (reference sequence). The sample was PBMCs. The chain recombines TRBV7-9 with TRBJ1-4, with D unclear. This sequence was found in a male donor in good health and CMV-seronegative. The CDR3 is CAGSLAPGSGEKLFF. CDR3 in DNA: TGTGCCGGCAGCTTAGCTCCGGGCTCGGGAGAAAAACTGTTTTTT.